This record covers a single TCR beta chain. Profiling relied on immunoSEQ multiplex PCR, and the TCRdb table lists in-frame clones only, not all of them. This sample has around 140,000 clones, with over 70% found just once. This entry belongs to a study of blood T cell repertoires in COVID-19. Overall study: In each case, the material was cDNA or gDNA derived from T cells, B-cell-depleted T cells, or PBMCs.

The CDR3 loop spans 17 amino acids. The germline V gene encodes CDR1 KGHSH and CDR2 LQKENI. Trimming took off 3 bases at V and 0 bases at J, with 12 bases between the two ends. The chain uses TRBV18 and TRBJ2-6; D is possibly TRBD2 (6 bases). The TCR sequence derives from a human donor in a cohort sampled during active COVID-19. Sequencing was carried out using peripheral blood. The CDR3, as DNA: TGTGCCAGCTCACCTGTCATCGGGAGCTCTGGGGCCAACGTCCTGACTTTC. This encodes CASSPVIGSSGANVLTF.